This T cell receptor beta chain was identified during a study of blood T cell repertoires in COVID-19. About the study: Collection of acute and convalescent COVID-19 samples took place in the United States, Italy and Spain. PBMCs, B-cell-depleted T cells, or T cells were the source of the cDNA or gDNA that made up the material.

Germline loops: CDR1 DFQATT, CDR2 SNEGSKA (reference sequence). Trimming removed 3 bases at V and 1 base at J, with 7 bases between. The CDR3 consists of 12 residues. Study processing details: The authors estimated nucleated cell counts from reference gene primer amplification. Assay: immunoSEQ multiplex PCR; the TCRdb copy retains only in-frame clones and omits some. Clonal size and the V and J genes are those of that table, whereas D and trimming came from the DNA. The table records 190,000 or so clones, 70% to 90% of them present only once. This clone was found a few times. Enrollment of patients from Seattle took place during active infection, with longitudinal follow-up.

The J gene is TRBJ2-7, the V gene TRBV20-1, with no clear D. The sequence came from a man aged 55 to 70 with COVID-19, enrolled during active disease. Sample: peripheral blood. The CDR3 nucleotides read TGCAGTGCTAGTGGAGATTCCTACGAGCAGTACTTC. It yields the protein CSASGDSYEQYF.